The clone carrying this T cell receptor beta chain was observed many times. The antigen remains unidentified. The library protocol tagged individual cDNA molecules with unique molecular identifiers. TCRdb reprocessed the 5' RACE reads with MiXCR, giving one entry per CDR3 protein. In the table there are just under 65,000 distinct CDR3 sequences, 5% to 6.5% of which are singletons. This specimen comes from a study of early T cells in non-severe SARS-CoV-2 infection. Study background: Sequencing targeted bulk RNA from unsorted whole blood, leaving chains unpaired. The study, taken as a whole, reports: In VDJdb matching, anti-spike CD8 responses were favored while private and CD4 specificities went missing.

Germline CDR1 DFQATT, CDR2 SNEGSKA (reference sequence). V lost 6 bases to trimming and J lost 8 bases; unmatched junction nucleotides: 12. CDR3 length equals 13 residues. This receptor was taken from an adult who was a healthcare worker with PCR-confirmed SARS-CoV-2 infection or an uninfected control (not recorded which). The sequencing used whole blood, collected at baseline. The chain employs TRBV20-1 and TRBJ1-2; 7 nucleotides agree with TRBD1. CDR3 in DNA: TGCAGTGCGAGAAACGACAGGGTGCAAGGCTACACCTTC. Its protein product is CSARNDRVQGYTF.